There are many counts of the clone carrying this TCR beta chain. This entry is derived from a study of molecular identifiers for immune sequencing clone quantification. MiXCR, run by TCRdb on the PCR reads, gives a single entry per CDR3 protein. Of around 470,000 distinct CDR3 sequences in the sample, roughly 24% were seen once. Per germline, CDR1 MNHEY and CDR2 SMNVEV (reference sequence). Trimming shortened V by 10 bases and J by 5 bases, and 16 bases separated the two germline ends. This CDR3 spans 13 amino acids. The clonotype originates from a human donor in good health. Some libraries in this study had Jurkat cell RNA spiked in. Sequencing input: naive CD8+ T cells from blood, with Jurkat cell RNA spiked in. The subset is: FACS-sorted CD8+CD4-CCR7+CD45RA+ naive T cells. The chain couples TRBV27 to TRBJ2-3; a weak D match, TRBD1 (6 bases). This CDR3 is CATKTGRLDTQYF. The CDR3 nucleotides are TGTGCCACCAAAACAGGGCGTTTAGATACGCAGTATTTT.